Sequencing of this TCR beta chain was carried out in a study of T-cell memory formation after mild COVID-19. J lost 4 bases, V lost 2 bases, and 4 bases had no gene match. The CDR3 contains 14 residues. Germline V CDR1 and CDR2: GTSNPN, SVGIG (reference sequence). TCRdb re-derived calls from the 5' RACE reads in MiXCR, one entry per CDR3 protein. The table lists 90,000 to 130,000 distinct CDR3 sequences, 18% of them singletons. The sequenced sample was PBMCs or a T cell subset sorted from them (not recorded which). This TCR came from a man aged 18 to 30 who had mild COVID-19 (a few samples of this study predate the infection). Cell type and time point are not known. J is TRBJ2-5 and V is TRBV30; 10 nucleotides match TRBD2. The CDR3 coding sequence is TGTGCCTGGAGTACCGGGACTAGCGCAGAGACCCAGTACTTC. Translating it yields CAWSTGTSAETQYF.